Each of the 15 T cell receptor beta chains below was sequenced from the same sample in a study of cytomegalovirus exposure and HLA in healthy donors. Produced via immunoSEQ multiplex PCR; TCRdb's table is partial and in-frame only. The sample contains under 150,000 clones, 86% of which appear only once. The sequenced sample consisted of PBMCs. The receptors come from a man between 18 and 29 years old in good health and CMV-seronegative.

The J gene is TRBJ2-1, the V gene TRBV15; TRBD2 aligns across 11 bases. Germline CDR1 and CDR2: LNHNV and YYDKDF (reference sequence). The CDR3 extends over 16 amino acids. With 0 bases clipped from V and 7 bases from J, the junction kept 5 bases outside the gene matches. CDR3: CATSRDLGLAANEQFF. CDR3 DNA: TGTGCCACCAGCAGAGATCTGGGACTAGCGGCTAATGAGCAGTTCTTC.

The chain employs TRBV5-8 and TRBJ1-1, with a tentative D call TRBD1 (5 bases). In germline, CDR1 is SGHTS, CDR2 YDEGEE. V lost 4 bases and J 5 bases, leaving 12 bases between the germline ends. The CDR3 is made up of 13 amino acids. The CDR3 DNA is TGTGCCAGCAGCCCCGGGGGAGGGACTGAAGCTTTCTTT. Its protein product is CASSPGGGTEAFF.

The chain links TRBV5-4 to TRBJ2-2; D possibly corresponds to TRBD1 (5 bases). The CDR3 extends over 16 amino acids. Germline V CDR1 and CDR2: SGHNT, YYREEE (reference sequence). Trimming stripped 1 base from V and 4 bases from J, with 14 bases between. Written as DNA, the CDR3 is TGTGCCAGCAGCTTGAGGGCCCAGGGCAGCACCGGGGAGCTGTTTTTT. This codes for CASSLRAQGSTGELFF.

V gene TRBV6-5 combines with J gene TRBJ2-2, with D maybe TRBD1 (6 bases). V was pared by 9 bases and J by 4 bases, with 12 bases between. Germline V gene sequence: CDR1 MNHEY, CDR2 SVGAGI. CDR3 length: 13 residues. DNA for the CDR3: TGTGCCAGTAGGGGGTCGCCCACCGGGGAGCTGTTTTTT. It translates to CASRGSPTGELFF.

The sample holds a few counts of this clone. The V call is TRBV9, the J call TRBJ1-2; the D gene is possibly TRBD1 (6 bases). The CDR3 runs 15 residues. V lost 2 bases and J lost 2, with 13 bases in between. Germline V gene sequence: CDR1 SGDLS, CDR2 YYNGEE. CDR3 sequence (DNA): TGTGCCAGCAGCGTGGGGGACAATTCCAACTATGGCTACACCTTC. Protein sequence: CASSVGDNSNYGYTF.

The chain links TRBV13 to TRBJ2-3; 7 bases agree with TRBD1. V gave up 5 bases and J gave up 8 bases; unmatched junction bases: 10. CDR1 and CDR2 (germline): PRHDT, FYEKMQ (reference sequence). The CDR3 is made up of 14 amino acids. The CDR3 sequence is CASSHSHTGATQYF. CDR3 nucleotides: TGTGCCAGCAGCCACAGCCATACAGGGGCTACGCAGTATTTT.

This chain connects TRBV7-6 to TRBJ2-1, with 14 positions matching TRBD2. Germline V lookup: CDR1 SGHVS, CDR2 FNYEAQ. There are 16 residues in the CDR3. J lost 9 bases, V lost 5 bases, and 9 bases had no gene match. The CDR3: CASSQGLAGGLGEQFF. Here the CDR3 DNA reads TGTGCCAGCAGCCAAGGACTAGCGGGGGGTTTAGGTGAGCAGTTCTTC.

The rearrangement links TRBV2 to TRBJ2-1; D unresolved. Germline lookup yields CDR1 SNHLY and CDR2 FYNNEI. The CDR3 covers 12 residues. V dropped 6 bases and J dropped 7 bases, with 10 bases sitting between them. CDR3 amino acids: CASSREKNEQFF. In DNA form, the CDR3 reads TGTGCCAGCAGCCGAGAGAAGAATGAGCAGTTCTTC.

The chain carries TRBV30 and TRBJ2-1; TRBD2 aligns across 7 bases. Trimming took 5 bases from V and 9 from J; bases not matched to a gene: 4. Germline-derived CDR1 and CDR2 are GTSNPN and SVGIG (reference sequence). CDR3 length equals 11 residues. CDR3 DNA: TGTGCCTGGGACGCTAGCGGTGAGCAGTTCTTC. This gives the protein CAWDASGEQFF.

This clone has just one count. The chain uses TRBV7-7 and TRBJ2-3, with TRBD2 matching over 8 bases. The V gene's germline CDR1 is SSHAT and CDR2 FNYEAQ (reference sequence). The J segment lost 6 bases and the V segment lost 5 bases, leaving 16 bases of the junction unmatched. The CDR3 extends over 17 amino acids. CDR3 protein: CASSPRAVGGGLDTQYF. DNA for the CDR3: TGTGCCAGCAGCCCCCGTGCGGTCGGGGGGGGGCTGGATACGCAGTATTTT.

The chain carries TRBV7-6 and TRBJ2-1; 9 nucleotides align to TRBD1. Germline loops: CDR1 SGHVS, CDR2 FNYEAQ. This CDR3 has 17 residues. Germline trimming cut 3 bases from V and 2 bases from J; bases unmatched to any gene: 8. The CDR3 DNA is TGTGCCAGCAGCTTCCTTCGACAGGGGGAAGCCTACAATGAGCAGTTCTTC. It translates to CASSFLRQGEAYNEQFF.

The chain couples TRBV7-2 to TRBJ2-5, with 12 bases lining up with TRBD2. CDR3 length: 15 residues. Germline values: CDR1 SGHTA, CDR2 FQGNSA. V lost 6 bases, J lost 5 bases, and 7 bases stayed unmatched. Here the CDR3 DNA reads TGTGCCAGCAGAATGACTAGCGGGGGAGGGGAGACCCAGTACTTC. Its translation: CASRMTSGGGETQYF. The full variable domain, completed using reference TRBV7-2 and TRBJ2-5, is GAGVSQSPSNKVTEKGKDVELRCDPISGHTALYWYRQSLGQGLEFLIYFQGNSAPDKSGLPSDRFSAERTGGSVSTLTIQRTQQEDSAVYLCASRMTSGGGETQYFGPGTRLLVL.

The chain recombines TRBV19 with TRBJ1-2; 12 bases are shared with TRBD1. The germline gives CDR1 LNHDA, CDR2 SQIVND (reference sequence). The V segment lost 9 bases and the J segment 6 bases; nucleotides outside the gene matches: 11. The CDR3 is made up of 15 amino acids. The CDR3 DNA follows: TGTGCCAGCCTTCCTGAGGGACAGGGGGCGGATGGCTACACCTTC. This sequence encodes CASLPEGQGADGYTF.

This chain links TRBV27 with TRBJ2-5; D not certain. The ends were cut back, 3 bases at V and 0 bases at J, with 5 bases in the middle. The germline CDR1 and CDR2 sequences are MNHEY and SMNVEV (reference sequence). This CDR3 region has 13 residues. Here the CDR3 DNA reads TGTGCCAGCAGTTTTTTAGACCAAGAGACCCAGTACTTC. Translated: CASSFLDQETQYF.

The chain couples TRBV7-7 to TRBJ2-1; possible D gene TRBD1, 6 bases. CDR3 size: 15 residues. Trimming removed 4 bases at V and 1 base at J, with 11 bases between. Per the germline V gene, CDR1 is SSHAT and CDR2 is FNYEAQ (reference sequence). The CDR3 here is CASSSLQGSYNEQFF. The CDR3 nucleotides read TGTGCCAGCAGCTCGCTACAGGGATCCTACAATGAGCAGTTCTTC.